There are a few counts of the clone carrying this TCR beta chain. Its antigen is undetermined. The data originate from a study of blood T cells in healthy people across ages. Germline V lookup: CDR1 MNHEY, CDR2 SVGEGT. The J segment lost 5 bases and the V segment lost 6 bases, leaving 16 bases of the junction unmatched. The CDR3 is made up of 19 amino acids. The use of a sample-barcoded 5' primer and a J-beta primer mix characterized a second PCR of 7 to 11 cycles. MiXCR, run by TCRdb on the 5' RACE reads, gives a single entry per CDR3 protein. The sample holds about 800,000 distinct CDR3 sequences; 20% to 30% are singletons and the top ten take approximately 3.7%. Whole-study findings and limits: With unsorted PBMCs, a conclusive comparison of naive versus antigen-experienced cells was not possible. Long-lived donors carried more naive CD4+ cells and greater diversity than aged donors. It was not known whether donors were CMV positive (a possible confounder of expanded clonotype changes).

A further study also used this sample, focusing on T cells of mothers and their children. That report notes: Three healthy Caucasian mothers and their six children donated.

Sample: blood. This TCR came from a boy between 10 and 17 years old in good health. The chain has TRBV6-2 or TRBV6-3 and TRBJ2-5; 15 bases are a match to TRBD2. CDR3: CASRSGLAGGPLAQETQYF. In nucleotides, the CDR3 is TGTGCCAGCAGATCCGGACTAGCGGGAGGGCCCTTAGCGCAGGAGACCCAGTACTTC.